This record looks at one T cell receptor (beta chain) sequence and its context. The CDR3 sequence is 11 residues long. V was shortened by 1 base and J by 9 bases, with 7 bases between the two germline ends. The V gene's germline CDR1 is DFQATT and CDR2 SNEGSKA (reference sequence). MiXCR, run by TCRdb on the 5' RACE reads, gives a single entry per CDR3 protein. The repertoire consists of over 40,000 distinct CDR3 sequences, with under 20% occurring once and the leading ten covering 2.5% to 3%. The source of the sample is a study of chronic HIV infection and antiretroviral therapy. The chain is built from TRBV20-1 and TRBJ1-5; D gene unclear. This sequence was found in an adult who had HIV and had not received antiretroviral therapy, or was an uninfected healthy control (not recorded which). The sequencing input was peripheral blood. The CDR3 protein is CSARGRLPQHF. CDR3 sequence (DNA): TGCAGTGCTAGAGGACGCCTGCCCCAGCATTTT.